This T cell receptor (beta chain) was profiled in a study of blood T cell repertoires in COVID-19. Study-level background: Acute and convalescent COVID-19 samples came from the United States, Italy and Spain. The cDNA or gDNA used as material had been derived from T cells, B-cell-depleted T cells, or PBMCs.

Per the germline V gene, CDR1 is MDHEN and CDR2 is SYDVKM. With 2 bases clipped from V and 1 base from J, the junction kept 4 bases outside the gene matches. The CDR3 covers 16 residues. As processed by the authors: Reference gene primer amplification yielded estimated nucleated cell counts. Produced via immunoSEQ multiplex PCR; TCRdb's table is partial and in-frame only. V and J calls and clone size come straight from that table; D and trimming were deduced from the DNA. Of roughly 220,000 clones listed, roughly 80% were seen once; the top ten hold 3% to 3.5%. The source is a woman younger than 45 who had recovered from COVID-19. This chain uses TRBV28 with TRBJ2-3; 9 nucleotides align to TRBD2. The sample consisted of peripheral blood. The CDR3 loop reads CASSLGSGRGTDTQYF. For the CDR3, the DNA is TGTGCCAGCAGTTTAGGTAGCGGGAGAGGCACAGATACGCAGTATTTT.